This TCR beta chain emerged from a study of blood T cell repertoires in COVID-19. Study context: Acute and convalescent COVID-19 samples came from the United States, Italy and Spain. The analysed material was cDNA or gDNA that came from T cells, B-cell-depleted T cells, or PBMCs.

Trimming removed 6 bases at V and 5 bases at J, with 17 bases between. The V gene's germline CDR1 is GTSNPN and CDR2 SVGIG (reference sequence). This CDR3 is built from 13 residues. Source study methods: Reference gene primer amplification gave estimated nucleated cell counts. Sequencing was performed with immunoSEQ multiplex PCR; in TCRdb, only in-frame clones are kept and a portion is missing. The V and J calls and clone size are taken from that table; D and trimming were inferred from the DNA. The table lists about 420,000 clones, roughly 90% of them singletons, with roughly 0.87% in the top ten. Patients at the Seattle site were enrolled during active infection and followed longitudinally. This clone was detected once.

The genes are TRBV30 and TRBJ2-7; D perhaps matches TRBD1 (5 bases). This TCR was sampled from a man between 18 and 29 years old with COVID-19, enrolled during active disease. Sequencing was carried out using peripheral blood. The CDR3 loop reads CACETGSNDEQYF. CDR3 nucleotide sequence: TGTGCCTGCGAAACAGGATCCAATGACGAGCAGTACTTC.